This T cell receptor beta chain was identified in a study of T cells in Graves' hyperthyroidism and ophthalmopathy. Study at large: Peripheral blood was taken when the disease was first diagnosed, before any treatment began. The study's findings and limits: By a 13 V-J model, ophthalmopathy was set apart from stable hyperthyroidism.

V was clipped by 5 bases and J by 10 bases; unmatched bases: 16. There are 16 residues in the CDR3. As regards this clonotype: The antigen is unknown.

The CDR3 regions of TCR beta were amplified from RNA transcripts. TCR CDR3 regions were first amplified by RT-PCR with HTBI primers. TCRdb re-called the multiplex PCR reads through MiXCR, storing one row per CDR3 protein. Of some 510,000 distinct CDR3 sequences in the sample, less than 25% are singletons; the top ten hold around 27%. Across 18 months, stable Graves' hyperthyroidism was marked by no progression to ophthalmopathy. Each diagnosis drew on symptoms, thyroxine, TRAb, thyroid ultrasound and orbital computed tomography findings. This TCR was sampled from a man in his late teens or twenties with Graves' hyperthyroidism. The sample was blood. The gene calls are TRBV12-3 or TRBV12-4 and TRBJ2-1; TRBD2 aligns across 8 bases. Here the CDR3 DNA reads TGTGCCAGCAGTACTAGAGGATTAGGGCTAGCGGGCGAGCAGTTCTTC. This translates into CASSTRGLGLAGEQFF.